This TCR beta chain was recorded in a study of cytomegalovirus exposure and HLA in healthy donors. The CDR3 is 19 residues long. CDR1 is MNHEY and CDR2 is SMNVEV in the germline V gene (reference sequence). V shed 6 bases, J shed 5 bases, and the junction held 21 bases outside the gene matches. Among the donors, all were healthy bone marrow donors. For this clone: Its antigen is still unknown.

Findings and caveats of the study: Sequencing had likely introduced a cluster of highly shared sequence variants as an artifact. Follow-up analysis seemed to connect common viral pathogens with several of the most significant clusters identified.

The PCR employed 60 Vbeta primers together with 13 Jbeta primers. The data were produced by immunoSEQ multiplex PCR, yet TCRdb's version contains in-frame clones alone and is incomplete. This table holds approximately 150,000 clones, approximately 81% found once. The source material was PBMCs. This receptor was identified in a boy aged 2 to 10 in good health and CMV-seronegative. V is TRBV27 and J is TRBJ2-2; TRBD1 agrees at 7 bases. CDR3 loop: CASSLRVTGRRYGTGELFF. The CDR3 DNA reads as TGTGCCAGCAGCCTCCGCGTGACAGGGAGAAGGTATGGGACCGGGGAGCTGTTTTTT.